This T cell receptor (beta chain) was identified during a study of blood T cell repertoires in COVID-19. Sequenced by immunoSEQ multiplex PCR; TCRdb stores in-frame clones only, minus some. Of some 150,000 clones detected, 87% appear once; the ten largest clones hold 3.7%. V gave up 0 bases and J gave up 4 bases; unmatched junction bases: 7. Germline values: CDR1 SGDLS, CDR2 YYNGEE. This CDR3 contains 16 residues. This chain links TRBV9 with TRBJ1-3, with TRBD1 matching over 7 bases. The sample taken for sequencing was peripheral blood. The TCR comes from a man aged 18-30 years with active or convalescent COVID-19. CDR3 DNA sequence: TGTGCCAGCAGCGTAGGGAGCAGGGGGGAGGGAAACACCATATATTTT. Its protein is CASSVGSRGEGNTIYF. The full variable domain, its missing parts supplied by reference TRBV9 and TRBJ1-3, is DSGVTQTPKHLITATGQRVTLRCSPRSGDLSVYWYQQSLDQGLQFLIQYYNGEERAKGNILERFSAQQFPDLHSELNLSSLELGDSALYFCASSVGSRGEGNTIYFGEGSWLTVV.